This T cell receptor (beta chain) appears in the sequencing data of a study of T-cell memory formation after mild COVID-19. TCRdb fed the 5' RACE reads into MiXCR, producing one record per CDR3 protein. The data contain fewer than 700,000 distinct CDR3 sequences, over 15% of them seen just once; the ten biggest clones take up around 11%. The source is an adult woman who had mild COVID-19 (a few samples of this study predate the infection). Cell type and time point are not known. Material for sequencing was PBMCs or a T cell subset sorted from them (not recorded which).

The CDR3 DNA sequence: TGTGCCAGCTCACCCCGCCCCGACGCAGTTTTTAACTATGGCTACACCTTC. It codes for CASSPRPDAVFNYGYTF. The chain is built from TRBV18 and TRBJ1-2; D remains ambiguous. Germline lookup yields CDR1 KGHSH and CDR2 LQKENI. This CDR3 contains 17 residues. V was cut by 3 bases and J by 1 base, with 18 bases left in between.